Presented here are 4 T cell receptor beta chains from one specimen sequenced in a study of T cell changes during pregnancy in multiple sclerosis. The repertoire was sequenced with immunoSEQ multiplex PCR; TCRdb's copy has only in-frame clones and lacks some. This table holds about 36,000 clones, 92% found once. Here the sequenced sample was CD4+ T cells from peripheral blood mononuclear cells, taken after pregnancy. These receptors came from a female donor with multiple sclerosis, enrolled in a pregnancy study.

This chain links TRBV5-5 with TRBJ1-5; D is unclear. Germline CDR1 and CDR2: SGHKS and YYEKEE (reference sequence). CDR3 length equals 16 residues. The V end lost 0 bases, the J end lost 1 base, and 11 bases lay between the germline ends. The CDR3 is CASSLGVGGSNQPQHF. The CDR3 DNA is TGTGCCAGCAGCTTGGGAGTGGGCGGGAGCAATCAGCCCCAGCATTTT. The entire variable domain, with the rest obtained from reference TRBV5-5 and TRBJ1-5, is as follows: DAGVTQSPTHLIKTRGQQVTLRCSPISGHKSVSWYQQVLGQGPQFIFQYYEKEERGRGNFPDRFSARQFPNYSSELNVNALLLGDSALYLCASSLGVGGSNQPQHFGDGTRLSIL.

The genes are TRBV9 and TRBJ2-1, with 8 bases lining up with TRBD2. Looked up from germline, CDR1 is SGDLS and CDR2 is YYNGEE. V shed 4 bases and J 7 bases; nucleotides not matched to a gene: 10. This CDR3 comprises 15 residues. The CDR3 here is CASSPRGGDQNEQFF. The CDR3 nucleotides read TGTGCCAGCAGCCCACGGGGGGGGGACCAAAATGAGCAGTTCTTC.

The gene calls are TRBV19 and TRBJ1-5; D uncertain. V was cut by 0 bases and J by 9 bases, with 12 bases left in between. The CDR3 is 14 residues long. Germline CDR1 LNHDA, CDR2 SQIVND (reference sequence). The CDR3 spells CASSIEPEPGPQHF. CDR3 DNA: TGTGCCAGTAGTATAGAGCCCGAGCCGGGGCCCCAGCATTTT.

The J gene is TRBJ1-2, the V gene TRBV4-1; tentative D call: TRBD1 (5 bases). CDR1 and CDR2 from the germline V gene are MGHRA and YSYEKL. The CDR3 totals 14 residues. Trimming stripped 1 base from V and 8 bases from J, with 14 bases between. The CDR3 loop reads CASSQAAGWRGYTF. CDR3 in DNA: TGCGCCAGCAGCCAAGCCGCAGGGTGGCGCGGCTACACCTTC.